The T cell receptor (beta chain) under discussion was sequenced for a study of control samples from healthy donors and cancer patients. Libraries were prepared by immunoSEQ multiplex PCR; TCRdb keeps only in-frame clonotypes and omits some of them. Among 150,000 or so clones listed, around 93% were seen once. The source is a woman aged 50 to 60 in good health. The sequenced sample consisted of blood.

This CDR3 reads CSASDSGNTIYF. Here the CDR3 DNA reads TGCAGCGCCTCGGATTCTGGAAACACCATATATTTT. The rearrangement joins TRBV29-1 to TRBJ1-3; D is uncertain. Looked up from germline, CDR1 is SQVTM and CDR2 is ANQGSEA. This CDR3 has 12 amino acids. V was shortened by 7 bases and J by 1 base, with 8 bases between the two germline ends.